The 20 T cell receptor beta chains below were found in one sample sequenced in a study of blood T cell repertoires in COVID-19. Produced via immunoSEQ multiplex PCR; TCRdb's table is partial and in-frame only. Among 150,000 to 180,000 clones listed, approximately 80% were seen once. The source material was peripheral blood. The receptor set was obtained from a woman aged 60 to 75 with acute or convalescent COVID-19.

This clone has just a few counts. The chain uses TRBV3-1 (or the pseudogene TRBV3-2) and TRBJ2-7; 7 bases fit TRBD2. V shed 0 bases, J shed 5 bases, and the junction held 10 bases outside the gene matches. The germline CDR1 and CDR2 sequences are LGHDT and YNNKEL (reference sequence). The CDR3 runs 16 residues. The CDR3 DNA reads as TGTGCCAGCAGCCAAGATTCTAGGACTAGAACCCACGAGCAGTACTTC. Translated, it gives CASSQDSRTRTHEQYF.

The genes are TRBV5-1 and TRBJ1-1, with 9 nucleotides matching TRBD1. CDR1 is SGHRS and CDR2 is YFSETQ in the germline V gene. The V and J ends lost 0 bases and 4 bases, in that order; junction bases with no gene match: 7. This CDR3 spans 16 amino acids. DNA for the CDR3: TGCGCCAGCAGCTTGGCCTTGGCGACAGGGGGCACTGAAGCTTTCTTT. As protein: CASSLALATGGTEAFF.

The gene calls are TRBV7-9 and TRBJ1-1; maybe TRBD1 (5 bases). From germline, CDR1 is SEHNR and CDR2 FQNEAQ (reference sequence). The CDR3 spans 14 residues. Trimming took 5 bases from V and 1 from J, leaving 11 bases between them. The DNA of the CDR3 is TGTGCCAGCAGCCCATGGGGGGGGAACACTGAAGCTTTCTTT. It yields the protein CASSPWGGNTEAFF.

The sample holds one count of this clone. The chain employs TRBV6-5 and TRBJ1-5; D is possibly TRBD1 (5 bases). The CDR3 sequence is 13 residues long. V was clipped by 6 bases and J by 3 bases, with 9 bases between them. Looked up from germline, CDR1 is MNHEY and CDR2 is SVGAGI. This CDR3 is CASRVTVNQPQHF. CDR3 nucleotides: TGTGCCAGCAGAGTGACAGTCAATCAGCCCCAGCATTTT.

V is TRBV24-1 and J is TRBJ2-2; D may be TRBD1 (6 bases). The V gene lost 3 bases and the J gene lost 5 bases, with 12 bases spanning the gap. Per germline, CDR1 KGHDR and CDR2 SFDVKD. There are 15 residues in the CDR3. CDR3 loop: CATSDRTEPTGELFF. The DNA of the CDR3 is TGTGCCACCAGTGATAGGACAGAGCCAACCGGGGAGCTGTTTTTT.

The rearrangement links TRBV7-6 to TRBJ2-1; TRBD2 aligns across 8 bases. Germline V gene sequence: CDR1 SGHVS, CDR2 FNYEAQ. V was clipped by 5 bases and J by 3 bases; unmatched bases: 12. The CDR3 loop spans 17 amino acids. CDR3: CASSIYSPGTSYNEQFF. The CDR3 DNA reads as TGTGCCAGCAGCATTTACTCCCCCGGGACTAGCTACAATGAGCAGTTCTTC.

V is TRBV4-2 and J is TRBJ2-7, with no clear D. V dropped 4 bases and J dropped 2 bases, with 12 bases sitting between them. CDR3 size: 14 residues. The germline V gene has CDR1 LGHNA and CDR2 YNFKEQ. The CDR3 coding sequence is TGTGCCAGCAGCCGTTTAGCTCCTCCCTACGAGCAGTACTTC. Translation: CASSRLAPPYEQYF.

This clone was detected only a few times. The chain combines TRBV29-1 with TRBJ1-4, with D maybe TRBD1 (6 bases). The CDR3 spans 13 residues. Trimming took 7 bases from V and 7 from J, leaving 16 bases between them. Germline values: CDR1 SQVTM, CDR2 ANQGSEA. The DNA of the CDR3 is TGCAGCGCCCAACCGACAGGTGTTGAAAAACTGTTTTTT. Translating gives CSAQPTGVEKLFF.

The CDR3 sequence: CASSPRQARGEQFF. The CDR3 DNA follows: TGTGCCAGCAGCCCCCGACAGGCCCGAGGTGAGCAGTTCTTC. The chain couples TRBV7-3 to TRBJ2-1; perhaps TRBD1 as D (6 bases). Germline V lookup: CDR1 SGHTA, CDR2 FQGTGA. There are 14 residues in the CDR3. V dropped 5 bases and J dropped 9 bases, with 17 bases sitting between them.

A single count supports this clone. J is TRBJ1-2 and V is TRBV7-9; D may be TRBD1 (6 bases). V gave up 5 bases and J gave up 3 bases, with 13 bases separating them. Per the germline V gene, CDR1 is SEHNR and CDR2 is FQNEAQ (reference sequence). The CDR3 totals 14 residues. The CDR3, as DNA: TGTGCCAGCAGCCCGGCGGGGGCGCACTATGGCTACACCTTC. Its protein product is CASSPAGAHYGYTF.

This clone has just a few counts. This CDR3 is CASSFLGQGQPQHF. CDR3 bases: TGTGCCAGCAGTTTTTTAGGACAGGGCCAGCCCCAGCATTTT. The chain carries TRBV6-2 or TRBV6-3 and TRBJ1-5; 8 nucleotides align to TRBD1. Losses at the gene ends were 4 bases for V and 7 bases for J; bases not matched to a gene: 6. The CDR3 is 14 amino acids. Germline values: CDR1 MNHEY, CDR2 SVGEGT.

This clone was recorded a few times. The V call is TRBV7-9, the J call TRBJ1-4; D might be TRBD1 (5 bases). The CDR3 length is 16 residues. Germline V gene lookup returns CDR1 SEHNR and CDR2 FQNEAQ (reference sequence). V lost 5 bases and J lost 3, with 16 bases in between. The CDR3 loop reads CASSHTTTAPNEKLFF. The CDR3 DNA sequence: TGTGCCAGCAGCCATACGACGACAGCTCCTAATGAAAAACTGTTTTTT. Looking up the rest from reference TRBV7-9 and TRBJ1-4 gives the full variable domain: DTGVSQNPRHKITKRGQNVTFRCDPISEHNRLYWYRQTLGQGPEFLTYFQNEAQLEKSRLLSDRFSAERPKGSFSTLEIQRTEQGDSAMYLCASSHTTTAPNEKLFFGSGTQLSVL.

This clone was seen a single time. The chain employs TRBV5-1 and TRBJ2-7; tentative D call: TRBD2 (5 bases). The length of the CDR3 is 16 residues. CDR1 is SGHRS, CDR2 YFSETQ, per germline. The V end was cut by 4 bases, the J end by 0 bases, with 17 bases between. The CDR3 loop is CASSPEGPPNSYEQYF. The CDR3 nucleotides are TGCGCCAGCAGCCCTGAGGGTCCCCCGAACTCCTACGAGCAGTACTTC.

This clone was observed once. The chain employs TRBV11-2 and TRBJ2-5; tentatively, D is TRBD2 (6 bases). CDR1 and CDR2 (germline): SGHAT, FQNNGV. Trimming took off 3 bases at V and 1 base at J, with 9 bases between the two ends. The CDR3 sequence is 14 residues long. In DNA form, the CDR3 reads TGTGCCAGCAGCTTGACTAGTGGCCAAGAGACCCAGTACTTC. This encodes CASSLTSGQETQYF.

This clone is a singleton in its sample. For the CDR3, the DNA is TGTGCCTGGAGTGTTCCAGGGTCTTCCTACAATGAGCAGTTCTTC. This encodes CAWSVPGSSYNEQFF. V usage is TRBV30 and J usage is TRBJ2-1, with a tentative D call TRBD1 (5 bases). V shed 0 bases and J shed 1 base, with 10 bases lying between them. This CDR3 is built from 15 residues. Germline CDR1 and CDR2: GTSNPN and SVGIG (reference sequence).

The chain couples TRBV6-2 or TRBV6-3 to TRBJ1-5; TRBD1 matches 8 bases. The V gene's germline CDR1 is MNHEY and CDR2 SVGEGT. The ends lost 2 bases at V and 4 bases at J; junction bases unmatched: 4. This CDR3 comprises 15 residues. The CDR3 spells CASSYHRGGNQPQHF. The CDR3, as DNA: TGTGCCAGCAGTTACCACAGGGGGGGGAATCAGCCCCAGCATTTT.

This clone was detected a few times. The chain couples TRBV19 to TRBJ1-5, with no clear D. The CDR3 extends over 14 amino acids. Germline V gene data show CDR1 as LNHDA and CDR2 as SQIVND (reference sequence). V was trimmed by 2 bases and J by 7 bases, leaving 12 bases between them. DNA of the CDR3: TGTGCCAGTAGTATATCCACATTCTCCCAGCCCCAGCATTTT. As protein: CASSISTFSQPQHF. The entire variable domain, with the rest obtained from reference TRBV19 and TRBJ1-5, is as follows: DGGITQSPKYLFRKEGQNVTLSCEQNLNHDAMYWYRQDPGQGLRLIYYSQIVNDFQKGDIAEGYSVSREKKESFPLTVTSAQKNPTAFYLCASSISTFSQPQHFGDGTRLSIL.

The chain recombines TRBV24-1 with TRBJ1-1; perhaps TRBD1 as D (6 bases). CDR1 is KGHDR, CDR2 SFDVKD, per germline. This CDR3 spans 13 amino acids. Trimming removed 4 bases from V and 3 bases from J, with 8 bases in between. CDR3 coding DNA: TGTGCCACCAGTGAGAGACAGGACACTGAAGCTTTCTTT. Translating gives CATSERQDTEAFF.

This chain links TRBV30 with TRBJ2-5, with 16 bases lining up with TRBD2. This CDR3 comprises 17 residues. After removal of 2 bases from V and 4 bases from J, the junction contained 7 bases not matched to a gene. The germline CDR1 and CDR2 sequences are GTSNPN and SVGIG (reference sequence). CDR3 bases: TGTGCCTGGAGTCTATCCGGGACTAGCGGGGGGGCAGAGACCCAGTACTTC. Protein product: CAWSLSGTSGGAETQYF. The full variable domain, its missing parts supplied by reference TRBV30 and TRBJ2-5, is SQTIHQWPATLVQPVGSPLSLECTVEGTSNPNLYWYRQAAGRGLQLLFYSVGIGQISSEVPQNLSASRPQDRQFILSSKKLLLSDSGFYLCAWSLSGTSGGAETQYFGPGTRLLVL.

V usage is TRBV29-1 and J usage is TRBJ2-7; TRBD1 agrees at 8 bases. CDR3 size: 14 residues. Germline CDR1 SQVTM, CDR2 ANQGSEA. The junction had 8 bases not matched to a gene; V was cut back by 4 bases and J by 3 bases. The CDR3 sequence: CSVGENRGIYEQYF. CDR3 bases: TGCAGCGTTGGAGAGAACAGGGGGATCTACGAGCAGTACTTC.